These T cell receptor beta chains were read from a single sample in a study of OX40 agonist ivuxolimab in advanced cancers. Method: immunoSEQ multiplex PCR; TCRdb's copy keeps in-frame clones and lacks some. The sample includes about 98,000 clones, 85% to 95% of them seen just once. Sequenced material: CD4+ or CD8+ T cells sorted from blood, taken in a trial of the OX40 agonist ivuxolimab. The origin of the receptors is an adult with an advanced solid tumor such as melanoma, head and neck, liver or kidney cancer. The CDR3 runs from the conserved cysteine through the conserved F or W. The order of the fields is D gene, V gene, clone size, J gene, CDR3 protein, CDR3 DNA. A D gene is named only where the DNA matches it firmly. Clone size is not always given. Where it is, it says once, few, many or a class for expanded clones.

TRBD2	TRBV28	.	TRBJ2-1	CASSFSGGNNEQFF	TGTGCCAGCAGTTTTAGCGGGGGGAACAATGAGCAGTTCTTC
TRBD1	TRBV19	few	TRBJ1-1	CATQGGTEAFF	TGTGCCACCCAGGGGGGGACCGAAGCTTTCTTT
.	TRBV6-1	.	TRBJ2-3	CASSERGARDTQYF	TGTGCCAGCAGTGAACGCGGGGCTCGGGATACGCAGTATTTT
TRBD2	TRBV25-1	.	TRBJ2-1	CASTINGASGGDEQFF	TGTGCCAGCACCATAAACGGGGCTAGCGGGGGGGATGAGCAGTTCTTC
TRBD1	TRBV7-2	.	TRBJ1-2	CASSQDRESGYTF	TGTGCCAGCAGCCAAGACAGGGAGAGTGGCTACACCTTC
.	TRBV4-1	.	TRBJ2-7	CASSQDNRGFYEQYF	TGCGCCAGCAGCCAAGATAATCGGGGTTTTTACGAGCAGTACTTC
.	TRBV4-2	.	TRBJ1-5	CASSLYYGAGDQPQHF	TGTGCCAGCAGCCTTTATTACGGGGCAGGGGATCAGCCCCAGCATTTT
.	TRBV6-6	.	TRBJ1-4	CASSLSGTPFTLFF	TGTGCCAGCAGTTTATCCGGGACACCCTTTACGCTGTTTTTT
.	TRBV5-6	.	TRBJ2-3	CASSFLDTQYF	TGTGCCAGCAGCTTTTTGGATACGCAGTATTTT
.	TRBV15	.	TRBJ1-1	CATSTPGTRETEAFF	TGTGCCACCAGCACCCCAGGTACTCGGGAGACTGAAGCTTTCTTT
.	TRBV30	few	TRBJ1-1	CAWSFGHEAFF	TGTGCCTGGAGTTTTGGGCATGAAGCTTTCTTT
.	TRBV5-4	few	TRBJ1-3	CASSLGSGTPGNTIYF	TGTGCCAGCAGCTTGGGATCGGGGACCCCTGGAAACACCATATATTTT
.	TRBV6-5	.	TRBJ1-2	CASSPPGSRSGTF	TGTGCCAGCAGCCCTCCAGGGAGCAGATCCGGCACCTTC
.	TRBV29-1	.	TRBJ1-2	CSVETDNYGYTF	TGCAGCGTCGAGACAGATAACTATGGCTACACCTTC
.	TRBV20-1	.	TRBJ2-3	CSARVPDTQYF	TGCAGTGCTAGAGTCCCAGATACGCAGTATTTT
.	TRBV4-3	.	TRBJ1-6	CASSQALISPLHF	TGCGCCAGCAGCCAGGCCTTAATATCCCCCCTCCACTTT
.	TRBV30	.	TRBJ1-5	CAWSVRVNQPQHF	TGTGCCTGGAGTGTACGGGTCAATCAGCCCCAGCATTTT
.	TRBV19	.	TRBJ1-3	CASGVSSGNTIYF	TGTGCCAGTGGAGTGAGCTCTGGAAACACCATATATTTT
.	TRBV28	.	TRBJ2-7	CASSLQGYEQYF	TGTGCCAGCAGTCTACAGGGCTACGAGCAGTACTTC
.	TRBV6-5	.	TRBJ2-1	CASSYSEISSYNEQFF	TGTGCCAGCAGTTACTCGGAAATCAGCTCCTACAATGAGCAGTTCTTC
.	TRBV10-1	.	TRBJ2-1	CASSDLYNEQFF	TGCGCCAGCAGTGATTTATACAATGAGCAGTTCTTC
.	TRBV4-1	few	TRBJ2-3	CASSQEGRVADTQYF	TGCGCCAGCAGCCAAGAGGGCAGGGTCGCAGATACGCAGTATTTT
TRBD1	TRBV6-5	.	TRBJ1-4	CASSLQGANEKLFF	TGTGCCAGCAGTTTACAGGGGGCTAATGAAAAACTGTTTTTT
.	TRBV4-3	.	TRBJ2-1	CASSQDSGRAEQFF	TGCGCCAGCAGCCAAGATTCAGGACGCGCTGAGCAGTTCTTC
TRBD2	TRBV27	.	TRBJ2-1	CASSLFPLGREGDYNEQFF	TGTGCCAGCAGTTTATTCCCCTTGGGGCGGGAGGGGGATTACAATGAGCAGTTCTTC
.	TRBV7-2	.	TRBJ1-4	CASSPSGQNNEKLFF	TGTGCCAGCAGCCCTAGTGGGCAGAATAATGAAAAACTGTTTTTT
.	TRBV2	few	TRBJ2-2	CASRPRVGGGGELFF	TGTGCCAGCAGGCCCCGCGTAGGGGGGGGCGGGGAGCTGTTTTTT
.	TRBV30	.	TRBJ1-1	CAWNRVPTEAFF	TGTGCCTGGAACCGTGTCCCCACTGAAGCTTTCTTT
.	TRBV11-2	.	TRBJ1-3	CASSRFTGHGNTIYF	TGTGCCAGCAGTCGTTTCACAGGGCACGGAAACACCATATATTTT
.	TRBV15	.	TRBJ1-2	CATRPKGDFNYGYTF	TGTGCCACTAGACCCAAGGGAGATTTTAACTATGGCTACACCTTC
.	TRBV28	.	TRBJ1-1	CAAGTEAFF	TGTGCCGCTGGCACTGAAGCTTTCTTT
TRBD2	TRBV9	.	TRBJ2-3	CASSVVAGVKGDTQYF	TGTGCCAGCAGCGTAGTTGCGGGAGTAAAGGGAGATACGCAGTATTTT
.	TRBV7-2	.	TRBJ2-6	CASSLITGANVLTF	TGTGCCAGCAGCTTAATAACTGGGGCCAACGTCCTGACTTTC
.	TRBV28	few	TRBJ1-5	CASSSFRRSVSNQPQHF	TGTGCCAGCAGCTCTTTTCGCCGGTCCGTTAGCAATCAGCCCCAGCATTTT
.	TRBV28	.	TRBJ2-7	CASSCRARVMEQYF	TGTGCCAGCAGTTGTCGGGCCCGGGTTATGGAGCAGTACTTC
TRBD1	TRBV28	.	TRBJ1-1	CASTPAQGATEAFF	TGTGCCAGCACTCCGGCGCAGGGGGCCACTGAAGCTTTCTTT
.	TRBV28	.	TRBJ2-3	CASSIRGALGNTQYF	TGTGCCAGCAGTATCCGGGGCGCGTTAGGAAATACGCAGTATTTT
.	TRBV6-1	.	TRBJ1-1	CASSEDGTDEDTEAFF	TGTGCCAGCAGTGAAGACGGGACCGATGAAGACACTGAAGCTTTCTTT
.	TRBV9	.	TRBJ1-3	CASSARQAGNTIYF	TGTGCCAGCAGCGCTCGACAGGCTGGAAACACCATATATTTT
.	TRBV5-4	.	TRBJ1-6	CASSLESRSPLHF	TGTGCCAGCAGCCTCGAGTCCCGGTCACCCCTCCACTTT
TRBD1	TRBV5-4	.	TRBJ1-1	CASSLPGGENTEAFF	TGTGCCAGCAGCTTACCAGGGGGGGAGAACACTGAAGCTTTCTTT
.	TRBV6-6	.	TRBJ2-5	CASSSRQETQYF	TGTGCCAGCAGTTCCCGCCAAGAGACCCAGTACTTC
.	TRBV5-6	.	TRBJ1-6	CASSPRLNSPLHF	TGTGCCAGCAGCCCCCGCCTTAATTCACCCCTCCACTTT
.	TRBV28	.	TRBJ1-2	CASSPVFTGRYYGYTF	TGTGCCAGCAGCCCGGTCTTTACGGGGCGGTACTATGGCTACACCTTC
TRBD2	TRBV5-1	.	TRBJ2-2	CASSLGGGYTGELFF	TGCGCCAGCAGCTTGGGCGGGGGGTACACCGGGGAGCTGTTTTTT
TRBD1	TRBV2	.	TRBJ1-5	CASDRGRDSQPQHF	TGTGCCAGCGATAGGGGGCGGGACAGTCAGCCCCAGCATTTT
.	TRBV6-7	.	TRBJ2-4	CASSTDPTKNIQYF	TGTGCCAGTTCGACGGACCCGACCAAAAACATTCAGTACTTC
.	TRBV28	.	TRBJ2-7	CASRWTAISYEQYF	TGTGCCAGCAGGTGGACCGCAATCTCCTACGAGCAGTACTTC